A selection of T cell receptor beta chains follows, all from one sample in a study of T cells in Graves' hyperthyroidism and ophthalmopathy. TCRdb re-analysed the multiplex PCR reads in MiXCR, keeping a single row per CDR3 protein. The sample contains under 500,000 distinct CDR3 sequences, around 15% of which appear only once. Material: blood. The receptors come from a man aged 45-60 years with Graves' ophthalmopathy. The CDR3 runs from the conserved cysteine through the conserved F or W. D genes are given only for firm matches. A clone size is listed for some rows: how often the clone was seen (once, few, many), or a class if it is expanded.

d_call	clone_size	cdr3_length	v_call	j_call	cdr3_aa	cdr3_nt
NA	NA	13	TRBV6-5	TRBJ1-2	CASSYFSLDGYTF	TGTGCCAGCAGTTACTTCAGTTTGGATGGCTACACCTTC
TRBD1	NA	16	TRBV5-1	TRBJ2-2	CASSLGTGVKTGELFF	TGCGCCAGCAGCCTAGGGACAGGGGTTAAGACCGGGGAGCTGTTTTTT
TRBD1	NA	15	TRBV6-4	TRBJ1-1	CASSSEDRRRTEAFF	TGTGCCAGCAGCTCTGAGGACAGGCGGAGAACTGAAGCTTTCTTT
NA	many	15	TRBV12-3/TRBV12-4	TRBJ2-7	CASSLGAGNSYEQYF	TGTGCCAGCAGTTTAGGGGCGGGGAACTCCTACGAGCAGTACTTC
NA	many	16	TRBV15	TRBJ2-7	CATSRDPNRAGYEQYF	TGTGCCACCAGCAGAGATCCGAATAGGGCGGGCTACGAGCAGTACTTC
NA	NA	14	TRBV19	TRBJ1-1	CASSNRVLDTEAFF	TGTGCCAGTAGTAACAGGGTTTTGGACACTGAAGCTTTCTTT
NA	many	12	TRBV3-1	TRBJ2-1	CASSQSYNEQFF	TGTGCCAGCAGCCAATCGTACAATGAGCAGTTCTTC
TRBD1	few	13	TRBV29-1	TRBJ2-7	CSVQGANGNEQYF	TGCAGCGTGCAGGGGGCTAATGGGAACGAGCAGTACTTC
TRBD2	few	15	TRBV20-1	TRBJ2-5	CSARRLAGRQETQYF	TGCAGTGCTAGAAGGCTAGCGGGACGGCAAGAGACCCAGTACTTC
TRBD2	NA	15	TRBV6-2/TRBV6-3	TRBJ2-7	CASSYGLAGGKEQYF	TGTGCCAGCAGTTACGGACTAGCGGGAGGTAAAGAGCAGTACTTC
NA	many	17	TRBV6-5	TRBJ2-4	CASSYHGRGRIKNIQYF	TGTGCCAGCAGTTACCACGGGAGGGGGCGTATCAAAAACATTCAGTACTTC
NA	many	16	TRBV4-1	TRBJ1-5	CASSPHKGTLNQPQHF	TGCGCCAGCAGCCCGCATAAGGGGACCCTCAATCAGCCCCAGCATTTT
NA	NA	16	TRBV28	TRBJ2-1	CASSLYRGSPYNEQFF	TGTGCCAGCAGTTTATATCGAGGGAGCCCCTACAATGAGCAGTTCTTC
NA	NA	15	TRBV3-1	TRBJ2-1	CASSGGRSSYNEQFF	TGTGCCAGCAGCGGGGGCAGAAGCTCCTACAATGAGCAGTTCTTC
TRBD2	many	14	TRBV11-2	TRBJ2-5	CASSSTSGMETQYF	TGTGCCAGCAGCTCGACTAGCGGGATGGAGACCCAGTACTTC
TRBD2	many	16	TRBV30	TRBJ2-1	CAWRPEASGSYNEQFF	TGTGCCTGGAGACCAGAGGCTAGCGGGAGTTACAATGAGCAGTTCTTC
NA	many	19	TRBV12-3/TRBV12-4	TRBJ2-7	CASSFSLMPRRVQDYEQYF	TGTGCCAGCAGTTTTTCGCTGATGCCTCGCCGGGTTCAAGACTACGAGCAGTACTTC
NA	few	14	TRBV19	TRBJ2-7	CATRSRGRSYEQYF	TGTGCCACTAGAAGCAGGGGGAGGTCCTACGAGCAGTACTTC
TRBD1	NA	15	TRBV6-1	TRBJ1-3	CASRATGVTGNTIYF	TGTGCCAGCAGAGCTACAGGGGTTACTGGAAACACCATATATTTT
NA	NA	18	TRBV12-3/TRBV12-4	TRBJ1-3	CASRKWTVGGSGGNTIYF	TGTGCCAGCAGAAAATGGACAGTCGGAGGTTCTGGCGGAAACACCATATATTTT
NA	many	13	TRBV5-1	TRBJ2-3	CASSFRETDTQYF	TGCGCCAGCAGTTTTCGGGAGACAGATACGCAGTATTTT
TRBD2	many	16	TRBV20-1	TRBJ2-1	CSATGTSGRINNEQFF	TGCAGTGCGACCGGGACTAGCGGGAGGATTAACAATGAGCAGTTCTTC
NA	many	16	TRBV3-1	TRBJ2-3	CASSQGIGLSTDTQYF	TGTGCCAGCAGCCAAGGAATCGGACTAAGCACAGATACGCAGTATTTT
NA	NA	12	TRBV10-3	TRBJ1-6	CAISDFGSPLHF	TGTGCCATCAGTGATTTTGGTTCACCCCTCCACTTT
NA	many	12	TRBV7-9	TRBJ2-3	CASSLSTDTQYF	TGTGCCAGCAGTCTGAGCACAGATACGCAGTATTTT
TRBD2	NA	15	TRBV6-2/TRBV6-3	TRBJ2-7	CASSRLAGIPYEQYF	TGTGCCAGCAGCCGACTAGCGGGGATTCCCTACGAGCAGTACTTC
NA	many	14	TRBV29-1	TRBJ1-1	CSVVGQTMNTEAFF	TGCAGCGTTGTAGGGCAGACAATGAACACTGAAGCTTTCTTT
TRBD1	NA	14	TRBV3-1	TRBJ1-1	CASSRGDSTNEAFF	TGTGCCAGCAGCCGGGGGGACAGCACTAATGAAGCTTTCTTT
NA	many	17	TRBV7-9	TRBJ2-3	CASSSQSTTGRRDTQYF	TGTGCCAGCAGCTCTCAATCAACGACAGGCAGAAGGGATACGCAGTATTTT
TRBD1	many	17	TRBV6-7	TRBJ2-1	CASSSCHRDRGSDEQFF	TGTGCCAGCAGTTCCTGTCACCGGGACAGGGGTTCGGATGAGCAGTTCTTC
NA	many	15	TRBV20-1	TRBJ2-3	CSARGGWGDADTQYF	TGCAGTGCTAGAGGGGGCTGGGGTGATGCAGATACGCAGTATTTT
NA	few	11	TRBV28	TRBJ2-1	CASSPTTEQFF	TGTGCCAGCAGTCCAACTACTGAGCAGTTCTTC
TRBD1	many	14	TRBV30	TRBJ2-7	CAWKRGQGAYEQYF	TGTGCCTGGAAAAGGGGACAGGGTGCGTACGAGCAGTACTTC
NA	many	14	TRBV6-1	TRBJ2-5	CASSAFGGKETQYF	TGTGCCAGCAGTGCTTTTGGCGGAAAAGAGACCCAGTACTTC
TRBD1	few	16	TRBV5-1	TRBJ2-3	CASSYRDSPRGDTQYF	TGCGCCAGCAGTTACCGGGACAGCCCTAGAGGGGATACGCAGTATTTT
NA	many	12	TRBV30	TRBJ1-4	CAWNDLNEKLFF	TGTGCCTGGAACGACCTTAATGAAAAACTGTTTTTT
NA	many	13	TRBV24-1	TRBJ1-1	CATSDFRRTEAFF	TGTGCCACCAGTGATTTTAGGAGGACTGAAGCTTTCTTT
NA	many	14	TRBV11-3	TRBJ1-4	CASSLGTTNEKLFF	TGTGCCAGCAGCTTAGGAACAACTAATGAAAAACTGTTTTTT
NA	many	15	TRBV27	TRBJ2-1	CASSLSPSRHNEQFF	TGTGCCAGCAGTTTATCCCCTAGCCGGCACAATGAGCAGTTCTTC
NA	NA	16	TRBV28	TRBJ1-5	CASSKQGVGSNQPQHF	TGTGCCAGCAGTAAACAGGGAGTGGGGAGCAATCAGCCCCAGCATTTT
TRBD2	many	16	TRBV5-1	TRBJ2-1	CASSGTGTPGGNEQFF	TGCGCCAGCAGCGGAACCGGGACTCCCGGGGGGAATGAGCAGTTCTTC
TRBD2	many	15	TRBV5-4	TRBJ2-3	CASSPGTSGSGTQYF	TGTGCCAGCAGCCCCGGGACTAGCGGGAGTGGCACGCAGTATTTT
NA	few	14	TRBV27	TRBJ1-6	CASSFLQGGSPLHF	TGTGCCAGCAGTTTCTTGCAGGGTGGATCACCCCTCCACTTT
NA	NA	13	TRBV15	TRBJ1-1	CAASTRSNTEAFF	TGTGCCGCCAGCACAAGGTCGAACACTGAAGCTTTCTTT
NA	many	12	TRBV10-3	TRBJ1-1	CAISETATEAFF	TGTGCCATCAGTGAGACAGCCACTGAAGCTTTCTTT
NA	NA	13	TRBV7-6	TRBJ1-1	CASSIGQNTEAFF	TGTGCCAGCAGTATAGGACAGAACACTGAAGCTTTCTTT
NA	many	16	TRBV27	TRBJ2-7	CASSIRGGVASYEQYF	TGTGCCAGCAGCATCAGGGGGGGGGTAGCGTCTTACGAGCAGTACTTC
NA	many	15	TRBV5-1	TRBJ1-4	CASSLDTSTNEKLFF	TGCGCCAGCAGCTTAGACACCTCAACTAATGAAAAACTGTTTTTT
NA	many	14	TRBV5-1	TRBJ2-5	CASSLVPTEETQYF	TGCGCCAGCAGCTTGGTTCCGACAGAAGAGACCCAGTACTTC
NA	few	16	TRBV19	TRBJ2-1	CASSGTVGRANNEQFF	TGTGCCAGTAGCGGGACAGTCGGGAGGGCCAACAATGAGCAGTTCTTC
NA	few	17	TRBV24-1	TRBJ1-5	CATSDLTGSSPNQPQHF	TGTGCCACCAGTGATTTGACCGGGAGCTCGCCGAATCAGCCCCAGCATTTT
NA	many	17	TRBV11-2	TRBJ2-3	CASSFAGAPGSTDTQYF	TGTGCCAGCAGCTTTGCCGGGGCTCCCGGCTCCACAGATACGCAGTATTTT
NA	few	11	TRBV10-3	TRBJ2-7	CAISFSGEQYF	TGTGCCATCAGTTTTAGTGGCGAGCAGTACTTC